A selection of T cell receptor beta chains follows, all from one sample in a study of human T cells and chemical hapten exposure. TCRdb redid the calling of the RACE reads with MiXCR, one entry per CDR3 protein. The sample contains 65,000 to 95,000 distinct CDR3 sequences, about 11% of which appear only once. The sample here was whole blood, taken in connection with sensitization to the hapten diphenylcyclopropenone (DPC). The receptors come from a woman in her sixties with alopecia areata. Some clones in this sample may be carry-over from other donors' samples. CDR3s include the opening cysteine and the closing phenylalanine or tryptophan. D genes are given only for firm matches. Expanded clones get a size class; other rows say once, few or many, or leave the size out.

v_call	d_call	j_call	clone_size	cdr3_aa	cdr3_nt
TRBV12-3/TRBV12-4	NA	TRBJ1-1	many	CASSGTATRDEAFF	TGTGCCAGCAGTGGGACGGCGACCCGCGATGAAGCTTTCTTT
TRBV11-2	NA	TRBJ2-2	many	CASNKRAGELFF	TGTGCCAGCAACAAACGAGCGGGGGAGCTGTTTTTT
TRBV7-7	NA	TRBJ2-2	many	CASSTDIFTGELFF	TGTGCTAGCAGCACGGACATCTTCACCGGGGAGCTGTTTTTT
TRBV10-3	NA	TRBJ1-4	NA	CAISDPGNEKLFF	TGTGCCATCAGTGACCCGGGTAATGAAAAACTGTTTTTT
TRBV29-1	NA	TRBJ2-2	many	CSVSKQRDTTGELFF	TGCAGCGTTTCCAAACAAAGAGATACCACCGGGGAGCTGTTTTTT
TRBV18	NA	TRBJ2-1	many	CASSPGRAPYNEQFF	TGTGCCAGCTCACCTGGACGCGCCCCTTACAATGAGCAGTTCTTC
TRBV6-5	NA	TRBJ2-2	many	CASSYSTRGPGELFF	TGTGCCAGCAGTTACTCGACCAGGGGCCCCGGGGAGCTGTTTTTT
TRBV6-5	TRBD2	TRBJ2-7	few	CASSYWAGGPYEQYF	TGTGCCAGCAGTTACTGGGCGGGGGGCCCCTACGAGCAGTACTTC
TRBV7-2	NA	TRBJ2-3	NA	CASSQSYTQYF	TGTGCCAGCAGCCAATCTTATACGCAGTATTTT
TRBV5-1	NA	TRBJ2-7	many	CAYRADLTYEQYF	TGCGCCTACAGGGCTGACTTGACCTACGAGCAGTACTTC
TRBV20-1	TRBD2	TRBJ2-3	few	CSARTSGDTDTQYF	TGCAGTGCGCGGACTAGCGGGGACACAGATACGCAGTATTTT
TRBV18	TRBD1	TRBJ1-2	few	CASSPDRQGNGYTF	TGTGCCAGCTCACCCGATAGACAGGGAAATGGCTACACCTTC
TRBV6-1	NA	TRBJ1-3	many	CASSEAARAGNTIYF	TGTGCCAGCAGTGAAGCGGCGAGGGCTGGAAACACCATATATTTT
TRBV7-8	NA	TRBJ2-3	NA	CASSPRVDAGRDTQYF	TGTGCCAGCAGCCCTAGGGTAGATGCAGGCAGGGATACGCAGTATTTT
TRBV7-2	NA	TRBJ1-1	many	CASSLDVNTEAFF	TGTGCCAGCAGCTTAGATGTCAACACTGAAGCTTTCTTT
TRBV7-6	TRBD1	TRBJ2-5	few	CASSLVYRGSQETQYF	TGTGCCAGCAGCTTAGTATACAGGGGTTCCCAAGAGACCCAGTACTTC
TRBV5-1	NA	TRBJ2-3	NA	CASSQGEVTDTQYF	TGCGCCAGCTCCCAGGGGGAGGTCACAGATACGCAGTATTTT
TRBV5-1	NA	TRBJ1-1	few	CASSLAVGAYTEAFF	TGCGCCAGCAGCTTGGCCGTAGGGGCCTACACTGAAGCTTTCTTT
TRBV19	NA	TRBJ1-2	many	CASSMRDWLYGYTF	TGTGCCAGTAGTATGAGGGATTGGTTATATGGCTACACCTTC
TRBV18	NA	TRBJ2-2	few	CASSPPNGRQTGELFF	TGTGCCAGCTCACCACCGAATGGTAGACAAACCGGGGAGCTGTTTTTT
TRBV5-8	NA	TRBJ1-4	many	CASSLGVRVAEKLFF	TGTGCCAGCAGCTTGGGGGTCAGGGTTGCGGAAAAACTGTTTTTT
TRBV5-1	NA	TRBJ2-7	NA	CASSLRGRAYEQYF	TGCGCCAGCAGCTTGCGGGGCAGAGCCTACGAGCAGTACTTC
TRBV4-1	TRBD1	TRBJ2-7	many	CASSQETGGPHEQYF	TGCGCCAGCAGCCAAGAGACAGGGGGCCCTCACGAGCAGTACTTC
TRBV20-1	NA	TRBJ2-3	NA	CSASNTTLVWAQYF	TGCAGTGCTAGTAACACTACTCTAGTTTGGGCGCAGTATTTT
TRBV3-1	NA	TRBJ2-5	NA	CASSRMSTARQAQYF	TGTGCCAGCAGCCGGATGTCGACGGCCCGACAGGCCCAGTACTTC
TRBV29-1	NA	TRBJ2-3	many	CSVGQLSGTDTQYF	TGCAGCGTTGGACAGCTCTCTGGCACAGATACGCAGTATTTT
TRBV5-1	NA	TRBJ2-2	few	CASSKDNTNTGELFF	TGCGCCAGCAGCAAAGACAATACGAACACCGGGGAGCTGTTTTTT
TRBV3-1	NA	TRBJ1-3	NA	CASSQRQKGNTIYF	TGTGCCAGCAGCCAAAGGCAGAAAGGAAACACCATATATTTT
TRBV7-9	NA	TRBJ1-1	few	CASSLGSTEAFF	TGTGCCAGCAGCTTAGGGAGCACTGAAGCTTTCTTT
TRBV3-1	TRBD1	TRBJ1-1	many	CASSHRTGGTEAFF	TGTGCCAGCAGCCACCGGACAGGGGGCACTGAAGCTTTCTTT
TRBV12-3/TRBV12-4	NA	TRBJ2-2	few	CASSPLAYTGELFF	TGTGCCAGCAGTCCCCTGGCGTACACCGGGGAGCTGTTTTTT
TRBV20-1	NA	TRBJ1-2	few	CSANQGLNYGYTF	TGCAGTGCTAATCAGGGACTAAACTATGGCTACACCTTC
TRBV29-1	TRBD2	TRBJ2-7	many	CSVGVAGGMYEQYF	TGCAGCGTTGGGGTAGCGGGGGGAATGTACGAGCAGTACTTC
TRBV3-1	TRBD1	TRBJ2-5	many	CASSPGDRGFQETQYF	TGTGCCAGCAGCCCGGGGGACAGGGGGTTCCAAGAGACCCAGTACTTC
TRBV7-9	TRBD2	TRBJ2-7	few	CASSAPLAGDYEQYF	TGTGCCAGCAGCGCCCCGTTAGCGGGGGACTACGAGCAGTACTTC
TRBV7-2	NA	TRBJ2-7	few	CASSRPEGGPYEQYF	TGTGCCAGCAGCAGACCAGAGGGGGGGCCCTACGAGCAGTACTTC
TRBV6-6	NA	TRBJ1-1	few	CANKRGPLNTEAFF	TGTGCCAACAAACGGGGGCCGCTGAACACTGAAGCTTTCTTT
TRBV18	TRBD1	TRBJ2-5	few	CASSQRSTGGLSQETQYF	TGTGCCAGCTCACAACGATCGACAGGGGGTCTATCTCAAGAGACCCAGTACTTC
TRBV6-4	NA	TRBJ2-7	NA	CASSDPNMSYEQYF	TGTGCCAGCAGTGACCCGAACATGTCCTACGAGCAGTACTTC
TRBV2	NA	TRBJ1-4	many	CASSEARGFDEKLFF	TGTGCCAGCAGTGAAGCGAGGGGATTCGATGAAAAACTGTTTTTT
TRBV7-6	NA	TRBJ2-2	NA	CASSLIQGNTGELFF	TGTGCCAGCAGCTTGATACAGGGCAACACCGGGGAGCTGTTTTTT
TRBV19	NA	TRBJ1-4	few	CASRNRPTRNEKLFF	TGTGCCAGTCGTAACAGGCCCACCCGGAATGAAAAACTGTTTTTT
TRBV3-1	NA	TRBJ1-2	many	CASSQARREGFYGYTF	TGTGCCAGCAGCCAAGCCAGACGAGAAGGGTTCTATGGCTACACCTTC
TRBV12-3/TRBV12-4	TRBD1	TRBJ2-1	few	CASSSTGDEQFF	TGTGCCAGCAGTTCGACAGGGGATGAGCAGTTCTTC
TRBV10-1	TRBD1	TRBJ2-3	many	CASSKDRTTRSTDTQYF	TGCGCCAGCAGCAAGGACAGGACCACCCGAAGCACAGATACGCAGTATTTT
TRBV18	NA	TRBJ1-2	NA	CASSPDRTGPTSHGYTF	TGTGCCAGCTCACCAGATCGTACCGGGCCCACAAGCCATGGCTACACCTTC
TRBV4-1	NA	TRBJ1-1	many	CASSPPRTENTEAFF	TGCGCCAGCAGCCCCCCCCGGACGGAGAACACTGAAGCTTTCTTT
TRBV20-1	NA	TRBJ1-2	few	CSCRGGDYGYTF	TGCAGTTGTAGAGGGGGTGACTATGGCTACACCTTC
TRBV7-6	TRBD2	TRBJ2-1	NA	CASSLGGGHYNEQFF	TGTGCCAGCAGCCTAGGCGGGGGGCACTACAATGAGCAGTTCTTC
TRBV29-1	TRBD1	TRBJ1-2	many	CSVEVEDRRFGGYTF	TGCAGCGTTGAAGTGGAGGACAGGCGGTTTGGTGGCTACACCTTC
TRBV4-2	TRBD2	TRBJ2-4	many	CASSQSGINIQYF	TGTGCCAGCAGCCAGAGCGGGATAAACATTCAGTACTTC
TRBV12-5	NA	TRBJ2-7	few	CASGRGTRQQDEQYF	TGTGCTAGTGGCCGCGGGACACGACAGCAAGACGAGCAGTACTTC
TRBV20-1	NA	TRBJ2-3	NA	CSAKWEFTDTQYF	TGCAGTGCTAAATGGGAGTTCACAGATACGCAGTATTTT
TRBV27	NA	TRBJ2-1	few	CASSFRDSYSYNEQFF	TGTGCCAGCAGTTTTCGGGACTCCTACTCCTACAATGAGCAGTTCTTC
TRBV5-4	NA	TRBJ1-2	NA	CASTSNYGYTF	TGTGCCAGCACCTCTAACTATGGCTACACCTTC
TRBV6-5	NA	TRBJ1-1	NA	CASSNRAEAFF	TGTGCCAGCAGTAACAGGGCTGAAGCTTTCTTT
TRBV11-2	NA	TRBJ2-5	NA	CASSFVTTQETQYF	TGTGCCAGCAGCTTCGTGACAACCCAAGAGACCCAGTACTTC
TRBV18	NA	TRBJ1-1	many	CASSPISAGGTEAFF	TGTGCCAGCTCACCAATTTCTGCGGGGGGCACTGAAGCTTTCTTT
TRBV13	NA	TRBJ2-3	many	CATRDHRSSTDTQYF	TGTGCCACCCGGGACCACAGGTCTAGCACAGATACGCAGTATTTT
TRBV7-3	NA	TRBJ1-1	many	CASSLSAGNTEAFF	TGTGCCAGCAGCCTTTCAGCGGGAAACACTGAAGCTTTCTTT